This T cell receptor beta chain is from a study of blood T cell repertoires in COVID-19. Study at large: The United States, Italy and Spain were the sources of the acute and convalescent COVID-19 samples. T cells, B-cell-depleted T cells, or PBMCs supplied cDNA or gDNA.

Participants' reported clinical history set cohort assignment. Per the germline V gene, CDR1 is MNHEY and CDR2 is SMNVEV (reference sequence). Trimming took off 2 bases at V and 5 bases at J, with 16 bases between the two ends. This CDR3 has 17 residues. In the source study's methods: Reference gene primer amplification yielded estimated nucleated cell counts. Only in-frame clones appear in the TCRdb table, and some are missing; sequencing was by immunoSEQ multiplex PCR. That table supplies the V and J calls and clone size; D and trimming were determined from the DNA. The sample yields 380,000 or so clones, roughly 90% seen once.

The sequence was obtained from a woman aged 25 to 45 with acute COVID-19. The sample taken for sequencing was PBMCs or T cells enriched from blood (not recorded which). The chain carries TRBV27 and TRBJ2-6, with D maybe TRBD1 (5 bases). This CDR3 is CASSLQGQLGRANVLTF. The CDR3 region has the DNA TGTGCCAGCAGTTTACAGGGCCAACTGGGTAGGGCCAACGTCCTGACTTTC. Using reference TRBV27 and TRBJ2-6 for the parts outside the CDR3, the full variable domain is EAQVTQNPRYLITVTGKKLTVTCSQNMNHEYMSWYRQDPGLGLRQIYYSMNVEVTDKGDVPEGYKVSRKEKRNFPLILESPSPNQTSLYFCASSLQGQLGRANVLTFGAGSRLTVL.